This T cell receptor beta chain was retrieved from a study of cytotoxic CD8 clonotypes in ibrutinib-treated CLL. Study-wide results and limits: Clonality correlated strongly with circulating CD8+ T cells and exceeded age-matched healthy donors at baseline.

Using immunoSEQ multiplex PCR, the repertoire was profiled, and TCRdb retains in-frame clones only, with some absent. The repertoire includes roughly 300,000 clones, 70% to 80% of them detected once, and approximately 5.1% sits in the top ten. This CDR3 has 13 residues. Between the trimmed V and J ends, which lost 3 bases and 5 bases, there was a span of 10 bases. Germline CDR1 and CDR2: MGHRA and YSYEKL. On this clone: The antigen remains undetermined. Other DNA sequences in the same sample also yield this CDR3.

The sequence derives from a human donor with chronic lymphocytic leukemia. The sample consisted of PBMCs, taken at disease progression, from a patient treated with ibrutinib. The J gene is TRBJ1-2, the V gene TRBV4-1, with a tentative D call TRBD1 (6 bases). The CDR3 protein is CASSQVGGYGYTF. The DNA for the CDR3 is TGCGCCAGCAGCCAGGTAGGGGGATATGGCTACACCTTC.